The 10 T cell receptor beta chains below come from one sample, sequenced in a study of blood T cell repertoires in COVID-19. Sequencing was performed with immunoSEQ multiplex PCR; in TCRdb, only in-frame clones are kept and a portion is missing. The sample includes roughly 120,000 clones, less than 85% of them seen just once. The sequenced sample consisted of peripheral blood. These receptors originate from a human donor with acute or convalescent COVID-19. The donor label of this sample is uncertain.

V usage is TRBV27 and J usage is TRBJ2-3; perhaps TRBD2 as D (5 bases). CDR3 length: 11 amino acids. Per the germline V gene, CDR1 is MNHEY and CDR2 is SMNVEV (reference sequence). Trimming left V 9 bases short and J 3 bases short, with 7 bases between. The CDR3 loop is CASEGTDTQYF. The DNA of the CDR3 is TGTGCCAGTGAGGGTACAGATACGCAGTATTTT.

DNA of the CDR3: TGCGCCAGCAGCCCCGGGGGACCTACCTTATATGGCTACACCTTC. It is translated as CASSPGGPTLYGYTF. The V and J genes are TRBV4-1 and TRBJ1-2; the D gene is possibly TRBD1 (5 bases). Germline V gene lookup returns CDR1 MGHRA and CDR2 YSYEKL. V lost 4 bases to trimming and J lost 5 bases, with 17 bases between them. The CDR3 consists of 15 residues.

The chain uses TRBV24-1 and TRBJ2-3, with TRBD2 matching 7 bases. CDR1 KGHDR and CDR2 SFDVKD come from the germline V gene. The CDR3 totals 15 residues. With V trimmed by 4 bases and J by 1 base, 4 bases remained unmatched. Here the CDR3 reads CATSDPTSRTDTQYF. The DNA of the CDR3 is TGTGCCACCAGTGACCCGACTAGCCGCACAGATACGCAGTATTTT.

CDR3 bases: TGTGCTAGCAGCTCGACCGTGGACAGGACATACGAGCAGTACGTC. Its protein is CASSSTVDRTYEQYV. The chain links TRBV7-7 to TRBJ2-7; 7 bases are a match to TRBD1. CDR1 and CDR2 from the germline V gene are SSHAT and FNYEAQ (reference sequence). CDR3 length: 15 residues.

Only one count was recorded for this clone. The V and J genes are TRBV6-4 and TRBJ1-1, with D perhaps matching TRBD1 (5 bases). This CDR3 has 16 residues. The ends were cut back, 7 bases at V and 4 bases at J, with 22 bases in the middle. The V gene's germline CDR1 is MRHNA and CDR2 SNTAGT. The CDR3 loop reads CASTIGRVGLSTEAFF. In nucleotides, the CDR3 is TGTGCCAGCACGATCGGCAGGGTAGGGCTGAGCACTGAAGCTTTCTTT.

This clone was counted a few times. At the DNA level, this CDR3 is encoded by other sequences in the same sample as well. The chain couples TRBV5-1 to TRBJ1-2, with 9 bases matching TRBD1. CDR1 and CDR2 (germline): SGHRS, YFSETQ. CDR3 length: 14 amino acids. V dropped 4 bases and J dropped 2; count of bases not matched to a gene: 3. The CDR3 DNA is TGCGCCAGCAGCGAGGGACAGGGCAACTATGGCTACACCTTC. It codes for CASSEGQGNYGYTF.

V usage is TRBV6-5 and J usage is TRBJ2-2, with TRBD1 identical over 10 bases. The V segment lost 6 bases and the J segment 5 bases; nucleotides outside the gene matches: 6. This CDR3 has 15 amino acids. The germline CDR1 and CDR2 sequences are MNHEY and SVGAGI. The CDR3 DNA follows: TGTGCCAGCAGGAACTGGGACAGGGGAACCGGGGAGCTGTTTTTT. Translated: CASRNWDRGTGELFF.

The V gene is TRBV5-6, the J gene TRBJ2-1; TRBD2 aligns across 8 bases. The CDR3 runs 16 residues. V lost 4 bases, J lost 8 bases, and 14 bases stayed unmatched. Germline V gene data show CDR1 as SGHDT and CDR2 as YYEEEE. This chain's CDR3 is CASSRRSGGASYEQFF. Here the CDR3 DNA reads TGTGCCAGCAGCCGCCGGTCGGGGGGGGCTAGCTATGAGCAGTTCTTC.

The rearrangement joins TRBV19 to TRBJ2-6; no firm D call. The CDR3 contains 16 residues. V lost 1 base to trimming and J lost 0 bases, with 7 bases between them. Germline CDR1 reads LNHDA; CDR2 reads SQIVND (reference sequence). The CDR3 DNA follows: TGTGCCAGTAGTATAGTCACAAGCTCTGGGGCCAACGTCCTGACTTTC. The encoded protein is CASSIVTSSGANVLTF. The full variable domain, rest sourced from reference TRBV19 and TRBJ2-6, is DGGITQSPKYLFRKEGQNVTLSCEQNLNHDAMYWYRQDPGQGLRLIYYSQIVNDFQKGDIAEGYSVSREKKESFPLTVTSAQKNPTAFYLCASSIVTSSGANVLTFGAGSRLTVL.

The chain recombines TRBV27 with TRBJ1-4; D perhaps matches TRBD1 (6 bases). The V gene lost 4 bases and the J gene lost 7 bases, with 16 bases spanning the gap. Germline V gives CDR1 MNHEY, CDR2 SMNVEV (reference sequence). The CDR3 has 15 residues. CDR3 amino acids: CASSSGVGGGEKLFF. The CDR3 DNA is TGTGCCAGCAGTTCAGGGGTCGGGGGGGGTGAAAAACTGTTTTTT.